The 24 T cell receptor beta chains below come from one sample, sequenced in a study of blood T cell repertoires in COVID-19. Using immunoSEQ multiplex PCR, the repertoire was profiled, and TCRdb retains in-frame clones only, with some absent. The profile shows roughly 45,000 clones, roughly 87% of them singletons. What was sequenced was peripheral blood. The source is a man aged 55-75 years with active COVID-19.

The J gene is TRBJ2-7, the V gene TRBV6-1; tentatively, D is TRBD1 (6 bases). V was trimmed by 1 base and J by 2 bases, leaving 12 bases between them. Looked up from germline, CDR1 is MNHNS and CDR2 is SASEGT. The CDR3 consists of 15 residues. This CDR3 is CASSEVGGVPYEQYF. CDR3 DNA sequence: TGTGCCAGCAGTGAAGTAGGGGGAGTCCCCTACGAGCAGTACTTC.

The V gene is TRBV5-1, the J gene TRBJ2-7, with D hard to call. Germline CDR1 reads SGHRS; CDR2 reads YFSETQ. The CDR3 is 13 residues long. The ends were cut back, 4 bases at V and 0 bases at J, with 8 bases in the middle. The CDR3 region is CASSPGHSYEQYF. CDR3 coding DNA: TGCGCCAGCAGCCCAGGCCACTCCTACGAGCAGTACTTC.

The chain is built from TRBV4-2 and TRBJ1-5; 11 bases map to TRBD1. Germline CDR1 and CDR2: LGHNA and YNFKEQ. V trimming: 0 bases; J trimming: 0 bases; junction bases outside the gene matches: 4. The CDR3 has 18 residues. For the CDR3, the DNA is TGTGCCAGCAGCCAAGATCGCGGGACAGGGGGTAGCAATCAGCCCCAGCATTTT. It codes for CASSQDRGTGGSNQPQHF.

The chain uses TRBV11-2 and TRBJ2-7; D not resolved. Germline-derived CDR1 and CDR2 are SGHAT and FQNNGV. This CDR3 spans 13 amino acids. Trimming pared 2 bases from V and 7 bases from J, leaving 12 bases between. CDR3 nucleotide sequence: TGTGCCAGCAGCTTATCCCGTATATTTGAGCAGTACTTC. This translates into CASSLSRIFEQYF.

This chain connects TRBV2 to TRBJ1-1, with D perhaps matching TRBD1 (5 bases). From germline, CDR1 is SNHLY and CDR2 FYNNEI. V was cut by 7 bases and J by 5 bases, with 17 bases left in between. The CDR3 is made up of 14 amino acids. The CDR3 loop reads CASIMGLPLTEAFF. The DNA of the CDR3 is TGTGCCAGCATTATGGGGCTACCACTGACTGAAGCTTTCTTT. The whole variable domain, remainder taken from reference TRBV2 and TRBJ1-1, is EPEVTQTPSHQVTQMGQEVILRCVPISNHLYFYWYRQILGQKVEFLVSFYNNEISEKSEIFDDQFSVERPDGSNFTLKIRSTKLEDSAMYFCASIMGLPLTEAFFGQGTRLTVV.

J is TRBJ2-1 and V is TRBV4-3, with 16 bases identical to TRBD2. The CDR3 is 19 amino acids. With V trimmed by 10 bases and J by 4 bases, 16 bases remained unmatched. CDR1 and CDR2 (germline): LGHNA, YSLEER. The CDR3 bases are TGCGCCACTTCACAGGGACTAGCGGGGGGGCCGTCTAGTTACAATGAGCAGTTCTTC. Translation gives CATSQGLAGGPSSYNEQFF.

The gene calls are TRBV19 and TRBJ2-1, with unresolved D. The CDR3 is 14 amino acids. The V and J ends lost 3 bases and 0 bases respectively, with 6 bases between them. Germline CDR1 reads LNHDA; CDR2 reads SQIVND (reference sequence). CDR3 sequence (DNA): TGTGCCAGTAGTATTGTCAGCTCCTACAATGAGCAGTTCTTC. Encoded protein: CASSIVSSYNEQFF.

V gene TRBV6-5 combines with J gene TRBJ2-7, with TRBD1 as a possible D gene (6 bases). This CDR3 has 15 amino acids. V lost 0 bases and J 3 bases, leaving 12 bases between the germline ends. Germline CDR1 is MNHEY and CDR2 is SVGAGI. CDR3 sequence: CASSYSGDIGYEQYF. For the CDR3, the DNA is TGTGCCAGCAGTTACTCAGGGGACATAGGCTACGAGCAGTACTTC.

This chain joins TRBV24-1 and TRBJ2-1, with 11 bases that match TRBD2. CDR1 and CDR2 (germline): KGHDR, SFDVKD. J gave up 7 bases and V 0 bases, and 4 bases lay outside the gene matches. The CDR3 is 16 residues long. In DNA, the CDR3 is TGTGCCACCAGTGATTTGCCTAGCGGGAGGCAAAATGAGCAGTTCTTC. It codes for CATSDLPSGRQNEQFF.

This clone turned up a few times. The chain combines TRBV4-1 with TRBJ2-7; unclear D gene. This CDR3 region has 14 residues. Germline CDR1 reads MGHRA; CDR2 reads YSYEKL. V was pared by 3 bases and J by 3 bases, with 12 bases between. CDR3 in amino acids: CASSQGPQGYEQYF. The CDR3 DNA sequence: TGCGCCAGCAGCCAGGGCCCTCAAGGCTACGAGCAGTACTTC.

V gene TRBV28 combines with J gene TRBJ2-7; D ambiguous. V lost 2 bases, J lost 4 bases, and 9 bases lay in between. The CDR3 runs 13 residues. Germline CDR1 MDHEN, CDR2 SYDVKM. CDR3 loop: CASSLDPGYEQYF. The DNA of the CDR3 is TGTGCCAGCAGTTTAGATCCAGGATACGAGCAGTACTTC.

The chain recombines TRBV6-2 or TRBV6-3 with TRBJ2-3, with 7 positions matching TRBD1. Germline CDR1 and CDR2: MNHEY and SVGEGT. There are 13 residues in the CDR3. The V segment lost 5 bases and the J segment 6 bases; nucleotides outside the gene matches: 5. CDR3 DNA: TGTGCCAGCAGTCACAGGGGTCGGGATACGCAGTATTTT. Its translation is CASSHRGRDTQYF.

The rearrangement joins TRBV7-2 to TRBJ1-4; D gene ambiguous. Trimming removed 6 bases at V and 8 bases at J, with 13 bases between. CDR3 length: 13 residues. Per germline, CDR1 SGHTA and CDR2 FQGNSA. In nucleotides, the CDR3 is TGTGCCAGCAGTCCCGGGATGGGGGAAAAACTGTTTTTT. This translates into CASSPGMGEKLFF.

The V and J genes are TRBV9 and TRBJ2-2, with 9 bases identical to TRBD2. Germline assignment: CDR1 SGDLS and CDR2 YYNGEE. The CDR3 sequence is 18 residues long. V shed 4 bases and J 2 bases; nucleotides not matched to a gene: 12. The CDR3: CASSPRSAGGPNTGELFF. The CDR3 DNA reads TGTGCCAGCAGCCCTCGGTCAGCGGGGGGACCCAACACCGGGGAGCTGTTTTTT.

The chain joins TRBV24-1 to TRBJ2-2; 14 positions match TRBD2. This CDR3 region has 18 residues. CDR1 and CDR2 (germline): KGHDR, SFDVKD. Trimming took 5 bases from V and 8 from J; bases not matched to a gene: 12. CDR3 residues: CATSAKTSGRAFFGELFF. Written as DNA, the CDR3 is TGTGCCACCAGTGCTAAGACTAGCGGGAGGGCCTTTTTTGGGGAGCTGTTTTTT.

CDR3 sequence reads: CASSPNVAGVQETQYF. CDR3 bases: TGTGCCAGCAGCCCAAACGTAGCGGGGGTTCAAGAGACCCAGTACTTC. The V and J genes are TRBV9 and TRBJ2-5, with 9 bases that match TRBD2. CDR1 is SGDLS and CDR2 is YYNGEE in the germline V gene. This CDR3 contains 16 residues. Trimming removed 4 bases from V and 2 bases from J; junction bases left unmatched: 9.

Here the CDR3 reads CASSLTSGVNNEQFF. DNA of the CDR3: TGTGCCAGCAGCCTGACTAGCGGAGTTAACAATGAGCAGTTCTTC. The V and J genes are TRBV14 and TRBJ2-1; 9 bases map to TRBD2. Trimming at V came to 4 bases and at J to 5 bases, leaving 6 bases not matched to a gene. Germline V gene lookup returns CDR1 SGHDN and CDR2 FVKESK. The CDR3 covers 15 residues.

The chain has TRBV29-1 and TRBJ2-7; possibly TRBD2 for D (6 bases). The germline CDR1 and CDR2 sequences are SQVTM and ANQGSEA. The CDR3 spans 13 residues. Trimming removed 4 bases at V and 4 bases at J, with 14 bases between. Written as DNA, the CDR3 is TGCAGCGTTGTCCCCGGGGGTGGGTACGAGCAGTACTTC. Translation: CSVVPGGGYEQYF.

This clone was observed a few times. This chain connects TRBV7-9 to TRBJ1-5; TRBD1 aligns across 7 bases. Trimming removed 2 bases from V and 3 bases from J; junction bases left unmatched: 7. CDR3 length: 16 amino acids. CDR1 is SEHNR and CDR2 is FQNEAQ in the germline V gene (reference sequence). CDR3 DNA: TGTGCCAGCAGCTTAATGCTAGGACAGGACAATCAGCCCCAGCATTTT. This codes for CASSLMLGQDNQPQHF.

V gene TRBV14 combines with J gene TRBJ2-7, with a possible D match to TRBD1 (5 bases). Trimming shortened V by 0 bases and J by 8 bases, and 8 bases separated the two germline ends. Germline CDR1 and CDR2: SGHDN and FVKESK. The CDR3 contains 12 residues. The CDR3 DNA follows: TGTGCCAGCAGCCAAGAAGGGGTGAAGCAGTACTTC. Translating it yields CASSQEGVKQYF.

The chain combines TRBV9 with TRBJ2-5; TRBD2 aligns across 9 bases. This CDR3 region has 15 residues. Germline V gene sequence: CDR1 SGDLS, CDR2 YYNGEE. The junction had 3 bases not matched to a gene; V was cut back by 0 bases and J by 3 bases. This CDR3 reads CASSVVGLAEETQYF. CDR3 nucleotides: TGTGCCAGCAGCGTAGTGGGACTAGCCGAAGAGACCCAGTACTTC.

This chain connects TRBV4-1 to TRBJ2-1; 9 nucleotides line up with TRBD2. Germline CDR1 and CDR2: MGHRA and YSYEKL. The CDR3 is 15 residues long. The J segment lost 7 bases and the V segment lost 2 bases, leaving 6 bases of the junction unmatched. CDR3 nucleotide sequence: TGCGCCAGCAGCCAATCGAGCGGGAGGATAAATGAGCAGTTCTTC. Residues: CASSQSSGRINEQFF.

The CDR3 is CASSDGGARNTGELFF. The CDR3, as DNA: TGTGCCAGCAGCGACGGGGGGGCCAGGAACACCGGGGAGCTGTTTTTT. V and J are TRBV5-4 and TRBJ2-2; 8 positions agree with TRBD2. Germline values: CDR1 SGHNT, CDR2 YYREEE (reference sequence). The CDR3 covers 16 residues. V trimming: 4 bases; J trimming: 1 base; junction bases outside the gene matches: 6.

This clone occurred once. V usage is TRBV14 and J usage is TRBJ2-3, with D tentatively TRBD1 (5 bases). Trimming stripped 4 bases from V and 4 bases from J, with 15 bases between. Looked up from germline, CDR1 is SGHDN and CDR2 is FVKESK. The CDR3 spans 15 residues. For the CDR3, the DNA is TGTGCCAGCAGCCGGAACAACCTAGGGGCAGATACGCAGTATTTT. This sequence encodes CASSRNNLGADTQYF. Full variable domain (remainder filled in from reference TRBV14 and TRBJ2-3): EAGVTQFPSHSVIEKGQTVTLRCDPISGHDNLYWYRRVMGKEIKFLLHFVKESKQDESGMPNNRFLAERTGGTYSTLKVQPAELEDSGVYFCASSRNNLGADTQYFGPGTRLTVL.